Listed below are T cell receptor beta chains from one sample, sequenced in a study of shared T cell receptors in the human thymus. Measured with immunoSEQ multiplex PCR; TCRdb has only the in-frame clones, and not every one. This sample carries hundreds of thousands of clones, 88% of them seen once, and the ten largest clones take about 0.01%. The sample was also reused in another study, on human thymus T cells.

Sequenced sample: thymocytes. The receptors shown here come from a boy under three years old with a congenital heart defect. Each CDR3 is given with its conserved first and last residue. Each record gives: J gene, CDR3 length, D gene, V gene, clone size, CDR3 DNA, CDR3 protein. D genes are given only for firm matches. The size field is filled for only some rows; it gives once, few, many or a size class.

TRBJ2-2,17,TRBD2,TRBV13,once,TGTGCCAGCAGCTTGGGACTAGAGGGTCTGGGCACCGGGGAGCTGTTTTTT,CASSLGLEGLGTGELFF
TRBJ1-5,16,TRBD1,TRBV15,-,TGTGCCACCAGCAGACCACCGGGACAGGCTAATCAGCCCCAGCATTTT,CATSRPPGQANQPQHF
TRBJ2-7,16,-,TRBV4-1,-,TGCGCCAGCAGCCAAGAAGTGGGCAGAAGCGGGTACGAGCAGTACTTC,CASSQEVGRSGYEQYF
TRBJ2-3,17,TRBD2,TRBV5-1,-,TGCGCCAGCAGCTTGGCCTGGACGGGAGGGCCGGGAGATACGCAGTATTTT,CASSLAWTGGPGDTQYF
TRBJ2-2,17,TRBD1,TRBV11-3,-,TGTGCCAGCAGGCTACACCGGGACAGGGCGAACACCGGGGAGCTGTTTTTT,CASRLHRDRANTGELFF
TRBJ1-2,16,TRBD1,TRBV28,-,TGTGCCAGCAGTCCCCCGACAGGGTCAGCTAACTATGGCTACACCTTC,CASSPPTGSANYGYTF
TRBJ2-7,16,-,TRBV23-1,-,TGCGCCAGCAGTCGCGCGGGGGGACAGACTATCTACGAGCAGTACTTC,CASSRAGGQTIYEQYF
TRBJ1-1,18,-,TRBV19,-,TGTGCCAGTAGTATGGCGGGCCGTGGCAGAGCTCTGAACACTGAAGCTTTCTTT,CASSMAGRGRALNTEAFF
TRBJ2-3,14,-,TRBV7-6,-,TGTGCCAGCAGCTCCAAAGACTGCCCAGATACGCAGTATTTT,CASSSKDCPDTQYF
TRBJ2-7,16,TRBD2,TRBV10-2,once,TGCGCCAGCTCACCGGTGTTAGCGGGATGGGTCTACGAGCAGTACTTC,CASSPVLAGWVYEQYF
TRBJ2-7,17,TRBD2,TRBV4-3,-,TGCGCCAGCAGCCAACGCCCATGGAGGGAGGGCCCTTACGAGCAGTACTTC,CASSQRPWREGPYEQYF
TRBJ1-5,14,-,TRBV4-1,-,TGCGCCAGCAGCCAAGAGGGCGGGACTCAGCCCCAGCATTTT,CASSQEGGTQPQHF
TRBJ1-1,17,-,TRBV7-9,once,TGTGCCAGCAGCTTTAATGGGGCCCGGGTGGTGAACACTGAAGCTTTCTTT,CASSFNGARVVNTEAFF